Described below is a single T cell receptor (beta chain) sequence and its context. What this receptor recognizes is not known. No qualities accompany the bases; no much larger clone lies one base away. The sample's time point label is to be understood as: less than 30 months on ibrutinib. Roughly 2 micrograms of genomic DNA were extracted from cryopreserved PBMCs for TCR beta library preparation. High-throughput TCR beta sequencing was performed on longitudinal blood samples from CLL patients receiving ibrutinib monotherapy. The patients took part in an open-label, single-center phase 2 trial of ibrutinib monotherapy. The junction carries 8 bases between V and J, which are trimmed by 5 bases and 1 base respectively. The CDR3 measures 13 amino acids from cysteine to phenylalanine. Of the read, only the CDR3 DNA is kept; its 39 bases are in frame from base 1. The CDR1 and CDR2 encoded by the germline V gene are SGHVS and FNYEAQ.

On a MiSeq, deep resolution sequencing aimed for a depth between 1 in 1 million and 1 in 200,000 T cells, with each clonotype covered 10x on average. The immunoSEQ hsTCRB Kit was used to generate the TCR beta libraries. The paper's data handling went like this. The data were analyzed with ImmunoSEQ Analyzer and ImmunoSEQ Data Assistant, and V, D and J gene assignments followed IMGT definitions. Clonality was computed as one minus normalized Shannon entropy of productive rearrangement frequencies, ranging from 0 to 1. Only overrepresented clonotypes making up at least 0.05% of each patient's repertoire were included in the public clonotype analysis. About a dozen repertoires from age-matched healthy donors, obtained from immuneACCESS, served as clonality controls. As stored in TCRdb, this immuneACCESS dataset retains in-frame rearrangements with V and J assigned. A fraction of the clones does not appear; measured against another copy, unresolved V genes explain less than half of the discrepancy, and the remainder lacks a known reason. The D gene and trimming were derived from the DNA, and the V and J assignments and clone size from that table. A total of more than 75,000 clones appear in this sample, roughly 80% of them only once. The ten largest clonotypes hold 20% to 25% of the sample.

These data come from a study of cytotoxic CD8 clonotypes in ibrutinib-treated CLL (dated by TCRdb to about 2021). Broadly, across the study: The cohort had over ten relapsed/refractory and approximately 14 treatment-naive patients; 17 to 18 were IGHV unmutated. Cryopreserved peripheral blood mononuclear cells were obtained before treatment, at response, and at either sustained remission or disease progression. Response samples were obtained after a median of approximately twelve months of treatment, with a range of roughly 6 to 40 months. Every sample from remission and from progressive disease was obtained while the patients were still on ibrutinib. Longitudinal samples were obtainable from about 30% of the roughly 90 participants in the trial. An average of 255,043 productive templates and 94,082 productive rearrangements was obtained per sample. Partial responses were observed in roughly 24 patients and complete responses in 2; after a median follow-up of 68 months, remission was maintained in 15 or so patients and progression was observed in some 12. Here is what the overall study found, with its caveats: An increase in clonality was observed at ibrutinib response, with clonality remaining stable during sustained remission and falling back toward baseline at progression. Public clonotypes were found to be uncommon and were observed to contract or remain stable during treatment; the increase in clonality was shown to reflect expansion of private clonotypes at ibrutinib response. At baseline, clonality was higher than in age-matched healthy donors and showed a strong correlation with circulating CD8+ T-cell counts. Sampling times were not matched between patients in sustained remission and patients whose disease was progressing, and lymph node repertoires were not examined.

The TCR sequence derives from a human donor with chronic lymphocytic leukemia. Here the chain combines TRBV7-6 and TRBJ1-1, with the D gene too uncertain to name. Sequencing was performed on PBMCs, taken after 24 months of ibrutinib treatment. The CDR3 sequence is CASSNRPNTEAFF. The DNA is TGTGCCAGCAGCAATAGACCGAACACTGAAGCTTTCTTT. Where the CDR3 stops, the reference TRBV7-6 and TRBJ1-1 genes take over; the full variable domain is GAGVSQSPRYKVTKRGQDVALRCDPISGHVSLYWYRQALGQGPEFLTYFNYEAQQDKSGLPNDRFSAERPEGSISTLTIQRTEQRDSAMYRCASSNRPNTEAFFGQGTRLTVV.